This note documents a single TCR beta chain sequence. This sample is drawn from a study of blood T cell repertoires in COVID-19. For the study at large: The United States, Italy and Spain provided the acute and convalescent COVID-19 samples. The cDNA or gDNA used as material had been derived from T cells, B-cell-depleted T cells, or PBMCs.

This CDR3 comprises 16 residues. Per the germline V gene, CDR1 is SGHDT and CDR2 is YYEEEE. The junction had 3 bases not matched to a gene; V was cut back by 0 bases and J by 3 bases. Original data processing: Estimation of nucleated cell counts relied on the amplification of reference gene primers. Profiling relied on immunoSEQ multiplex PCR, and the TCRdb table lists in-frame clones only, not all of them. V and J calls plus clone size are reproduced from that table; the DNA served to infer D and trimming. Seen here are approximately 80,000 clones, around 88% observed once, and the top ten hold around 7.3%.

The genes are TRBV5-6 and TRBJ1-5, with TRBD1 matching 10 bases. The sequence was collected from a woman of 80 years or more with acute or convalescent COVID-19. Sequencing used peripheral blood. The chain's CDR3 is CASSLAGTGANQPQHF. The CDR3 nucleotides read TGTGCCAGCAGCTTGGCCGGGACAGGGGCCAATCAGCCCCAGCATTTT.